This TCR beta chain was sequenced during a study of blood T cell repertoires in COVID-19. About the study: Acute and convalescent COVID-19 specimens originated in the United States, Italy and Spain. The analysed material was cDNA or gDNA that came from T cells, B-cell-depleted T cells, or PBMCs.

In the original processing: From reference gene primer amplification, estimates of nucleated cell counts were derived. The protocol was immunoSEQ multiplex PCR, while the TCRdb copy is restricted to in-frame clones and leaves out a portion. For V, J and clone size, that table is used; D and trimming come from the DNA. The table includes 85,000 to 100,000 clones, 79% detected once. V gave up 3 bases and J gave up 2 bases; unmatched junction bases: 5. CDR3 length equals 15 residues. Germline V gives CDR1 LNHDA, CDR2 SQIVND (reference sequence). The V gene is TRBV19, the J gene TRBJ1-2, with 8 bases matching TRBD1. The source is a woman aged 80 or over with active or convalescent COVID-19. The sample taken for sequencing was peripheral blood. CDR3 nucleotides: TGTGCCAGTAGTATGGGTTGGGACAGGAACTATGGCTACACCTTC. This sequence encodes CASSMGWDRNYGYTF.